This T cell receptor (beta chain) was recovered during a study of blood T cell repertoires in COVID-19. Authors' data handling: Estimation of nucleated cell counts relied on the amplification of reference gene primers. Assay used: immunoSEQ multiplex PCR; TCRdb lists only in-frame clones, some missing. The V and J calls and clone size were taken over from that table, and D and trimming were inferred from the DNA. Among a few hundred thousand clones listed, about 87% were seen once. Material for sequencing was peripheral blood. The TCR comes from a woman aged 50 to 60 with COVID-19, enrolled during active disease.

The CDR3 bases are TGTGCCAGCAGCTTTTTCGTGGGGGGAGATACGCAGTATTTT. It specifies CASSFFVGGDTQYF. The chain is built from TRBV5-6 and TRBJ2-3, with a weak D call TRBD2 (6 bases). The CDR3 contains 14 residues. CDR1 and CDR2 (germline): SGHDT, YYEEEE. Trimming took 2 bases from V and 5 from J, leaving 12 bases between them.